These T cell receptor beta chains were read from a single sample in a study of T cells in tuberculosis. Some clones are missing from TCRdb's copy, which holds only in-frame ones; the method was immunoSEQ multiplex PCR. The sample has tens of thousands of clones; roughly 93% are singletons. Here the sequenced sample was PBMCs, taken at tuberculosis diagnosis. The receptors originated from an adult with tuberculosis. The CDR3 runs from the conserved cysteine through the conserved F or W. The D gene is left open where the match is weak. A row's size may be missing; if present it is once, few, many or a size class.

clone_size d_call j_call v_call cdr3_aa cdr3_nt
. TRBD2 TRBJ2-5 TRBV7-7 CASSLGGRAEETQYF TGTGCTAGCAGCTTGGGTGGGAGGGCGGAAGAGACCCAGTACTTC
. TRBD2 TRBJ2-1 TRBV4-1 CASSQGGLAGGQQFF TGCGCCAGCAGCCAAGGAGGTCTAGCGGGGGGGCAGCAGTTCTTC
. . TRBJ1-2 TRBV6-1 CASSDGAALNYGYTF TGTGCCAGCAGTGATGGGGCAGCCCTGAACTATGGCTACACCTTC
. TRBD1 TRBJ1-1 TRBV27 CASSSGQENTEAFF TGTGCCAGCAGTTCCGGACAGGAGAACACTGAAGCTTTCTTT
. . TRBJ1-1 TRBV5-8 CASTPPTVTNTEAFF TGTGCCAGCACCCCACCGACAGTGACGAACACTGAAGCTTTCTTT
once . TRBJ2-7 TRBV2 CASSKDSNYEQYF TGTGCCAGCAGTAAGGACAGCAACTACGAGCAGTACTTC
. TRBD2 TRBJ2-2 TRBV2 CASSESLAGGAGELFF TGTGCCAGCAGTGAAAGTCTAGCGGGAGGCGCCGGGGAGCTGTTTTTT
. TRBD1 TRBJ1-1 TRBV5-3 CARSPGTGSLNTEAFF TGTGCCAGAAGTCCCGGGACAGGGTCTTTGAACACTGAAGCTTTCTTT
. TRBD1 TRBJ1-1 TRBV28 CASLPASGQMNTEAFF TGTGCCAGCCTACCGGCTTCGGGACAGATGAACACTGAAGCTTTCTTT
. . TRBJ1-1 TRBV7-9 CASDPGGGENTEAFF TGTGCCAGCGACCCCGGGGGGGGCGAGAACACTGAAGCTTTCTTT
few . TRBJ2-2 TRBV6-1 CASQNSRGSTGELFF TGTGCCAGCCAAAATAGCAGGGGATCCACCGGGGAGCTGTTTTTT
. . TRBJ1-1 TRBV19 CASSIWDKNTEAFF TGTGCCAGTAGTATCTGGGACAAAAACACTGAAGCTTTCTTT
. . TRBJ1-1 TRBV10-1 CASSESLIFRGVNTEAFF TGCGCCAGCAGTGAGTCTCTAATTTTCAGGGGAGTGAACACTGAAGCTTTCTTT
. . TRBJ2-7 TRBV6-1 CASSLWGASYEQYF TGTGCCAGCAGTCTTTGGGGCGCCTCCTACGAGCAGTACTTC
. . TRBJ2-5 TRBV28 CASSLQGGGQETQYF TGTGCCAGCAGTTTACAGGGAGGGGGGCAAGAGACCCAGTACTTC
. TRBD1 TRBJ2-1 TRBV27 CASSDGTGISSYNEQFF TGTGCCAGCAGTGACGGGACAGGGATTTCTAGCTACAATGAGCAGTTCTTC
. . TRBJ1-5 TRBV6-1 CASSEVQGPGQPQHF TGTGCCAGCAGTGAAGTTCAGGGCCCCGGTCAGCCCCAGCATTTT